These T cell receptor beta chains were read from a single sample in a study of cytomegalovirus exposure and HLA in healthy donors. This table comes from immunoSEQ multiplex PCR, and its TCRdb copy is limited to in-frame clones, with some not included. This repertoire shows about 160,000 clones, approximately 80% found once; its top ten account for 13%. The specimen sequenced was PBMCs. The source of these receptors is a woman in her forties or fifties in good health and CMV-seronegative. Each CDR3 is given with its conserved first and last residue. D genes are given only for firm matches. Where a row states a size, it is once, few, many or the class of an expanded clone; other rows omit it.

DNA: TGTGCCAGCAGTATACAGCCCAATCAGCCCCAGCATTTT; CDR3: CASSIQPNQPQHF; size: -; V: TRBV6-5; D: -; J: TRBJ1-5
DNA: TGCGCCAGCAGCCTTGAGGGACTAGCGGGGCCCGGAGATACGCAGTATTTT; CDR3: CASSLEGLAGPGDTQYF; size: -; V: TRBV4-1; D: TRBD2; J: TRBJ2-3
DNA: TGTGCCAGCAACCCCTCGGGGACAGCATATGGCTACACCTTC; CDR3: CASNPSGTAYGYTF; size: -; V: TRBV2; D: TRBD1; J: TRBJ1-2
DNA: TGCAGCGTTGTCTCACAGGGGGCGGTGATACCTTTCTTT; CDR3: CSVVSQGAVIPFF; size: -; V: TRBV29-1; D: TRBD1; J: TRBJ1-1
DNA: TGTGCCAGCAGTGACATAACAGGGGACGAGCAGTACTTC; CDR3: CASSDITGDEQYF; size: -; V: TRBV25-1; D: TRBD1; J: TRBJ2-7
DNA: TGTGCCAGCAGCTTAGACTCTGGGGGGTACGAGCAGTACTTC; CDR3: CASSLDSGGYEQYF; size: -; V: TRBV7-2; D: -; J: TRBJ2-7
DNA: TGCGCCAGCAGCACGGGACTAGCGGGAAGCACAGATACGCAGTATTTT; CDR3: CASSTGLAGSTDTQYF; size: -; V: TRBV5-1; D: TRBD2; J: TRBJ2-3
DNA: TGTGCCAGCAGGCGACAGGGTTTCGAACAGCCCCAGCATTTT; CDR3: CASRRQGFEQPQHF; size: -; V: TRBV27; D: TRBD1; J: TRBJ1-5
DNA: TGTGCCAGCAGCTTGGTCCAGCGTAACACTGAAGCTTTCTTT; CDR3: CASSLVQRNTEAFF; size: few; V: TRBV5-1; D: -; J: TRBJ1-1
DNA: TGTGCCTGGAGGACAGGGGGCATAGAGACCCAGTACTTC; CDR3: CAWRTGGIETQYF; size: -; V: TRBV30; D: TRBD1; J: TRBJ2-5
DNA: TGTGCCAGCAGTGACGGGACTAGCGGGCCCTACAATGAGCAGTTCTTC; CDR3: CASSDGTSGPYNEQFF; size: -; V: TRBV6-4; D: TRBD2; J: TRBJ2-1
DNA: TGTGCCAGCAGCCCCTTAAGTGCTAGCGGCACAGATACGCAGTATTTT; CDR3: CASSPLSASGTDTQYF; size: -; V: TRBV14; D: -; J: TRBJ2-3
DNA: TGTGCCAGCAGCCAAGATTTCAGTTTCAATCAGCCCCAGCATTTT; CDR3: CASSQDFSFNQPQHF; size: -; V: TRBV4-2; D: -; J: TRBJ1-5
DNA: TGCGCCAGCAGCCCCCAAGGCGGGGACAGGGGAAACATTCAGTACTTC; CDR3: CASSPQGGDRGNIQYF; size: few; V: TRBV5-1; D: TRBD1; J: TRBJ2-4
DNA: TGCGCCAGCAGCAAAGACCCCGGGACAGGGGTCGAAAAACTGTTTTTT; CDR3: CASSKDPGTGVEKLFF; size: -; V: TRBV4-1; D: TRBD1; J: TRBJ1-4
DNA: TGTGCCAGCAGTTTATCCACACTCGGGGTGGGATCGATCTACGAGCAGTACTTC; CDR3: CASSLSTLGVGSIYEQYF; size: -; V: TRBV28; D: -; J: TRBJ2-7
DNA: TGTGCCAGCAGTGAATATTTTGGGACAGAATTGGGCACTGAAGCTTTCTTT; CDR3: CASSEYFGTELGTEAFF; size: -; V: TRBV25-1; D: TRBD1; J: TRBJ1-1
DNA: TGTGCCAGCAGACACAGGGAGTACGGCAATCAGCCCCAGCATTTT; CDR3: CASRHREYGNQPQHF; size: -; V: TRBV6-1; D: -; J: TRBJ1-5
DNA: TGCGCCAGCAGCCAGGGGGCTGCGGGAGGAGTACAAGATACGCAGTATTTT; CDR3: CASSQGAAGGVQDTQYF; size: once; V: TRBV4-1; D: TRBD2; J: TRBJ2-3
DNA: TGTTCCAGCAGCCTTCGACAGGGCTCGAACACCGGGGAGCTGTTTTTT; CDR3: CSSSLRQGSNTGELFF; size: -; V: TRBV7-9; D: TRBD1; J: TRBJ2-2
DNA: TGTGCCAGCAGTTACGCGGGAACAGCTAATGAAAAACTGTTTTTT; CDR3: CASSYAGTANEKLFF; size: -; V: TRBV6-5; D: -; J: TRBJ1-4
DNA: TGTGCCAGCAGCGCTAACGACAGGGCGGCGGATGTTAAGTTTTTT; CDR3: CASSANDRAADVKFF; size: -; V: TRBV9; D: TRBD1; J: TRBJ1-4
DNA: TGTGCCAGCAGGGACAGGGTGAACTTTGAAGCTTTCTTT; CDR3: CASRDRVNFEAFF; size: few; V: TRBV2; D: TRBD1; J: TRBJ1-1
DNA: TGCGCCAGCAGCCAAGGTCCGGCCAGGGGCGAGCAGTACTTC; CDR3: CASSQGPARGEQYF; size: many; V: TRBV4-3; D: -; J: TRBJ2-7
DNA: TGTGCCAGCAGCCGTACAGGGGGGAAGTTTCCGTACACTGAAGCTTTCTTT; CDR3: CASSRTGGKFPYTEAFF; size: -; V: TRBV11-2; D: TRBD1; J: TRBJ1-1
DNA: TGTGCCAGCAGGGTGACAGGGTATGGCTACACCTTC; CDR3: CASRVTGYGYTF; size: -; V: TRBV6-6; D: TRBD1; J: TRBJ1-2
DNA: TGTGCCAGCAGGGCTAGCGGAACCTACGAGCAGTACTTC; CDR3: CASRASGTYEQYF; size: -; V: TRBV6-1; D: TRBD2; J: TRBJ2-7
DNA: TGTGCCAGCAGCTCAACGCAAATACTAGCGGGAGTTTCGGAGCAGTACTTC; CDR3: CASSSTQILAGVSEQYF; size: -; V: TRBV13; D: TRBD2; J: TRBJ2-7
DNA: TGTGCCAGCAGCTTAGCTCGGGTGGGCACAGATACGCAGTATTTT; CDR3: CASSLARVGTDTQYF; size: -; V: TRBV11-2; D: -; J: TRBJ2-3
DNA: TGCGCCAGCAGCCATGCCCGGACTAGCGGCACAGATACGCAGTATTTT; CDR3: CASSHARTSGTDTQYF; size: -; V: TRBV4-3; D: TRBD2; J: TRBJ2-3
DNA: TGTGCCAGCAGCCCCCGAGGGTTCCAAGAGACCCAGTACTTC; CDR3: CASSPRGFQETQYF; size: -; V: TRBV5-6; D: -; J: TRBJ2-5
DNA: TGTGCCAGCAGTTATGGGGGGGCTAACTATGGCTACACCTTC; CDR3: CASSYGGANYGYTF; size: -; V: TRBV6-5; D: -; J: TRBJ1-2
DNA: TGTGCCAGCAGTGACGGGACAGGGACGCAAGAGACCCAGTACTTC; CDR3: CASSDGTGTQETQYF; size: many; V: TRBV6-1; D: TRBD1; J: TRBJ2-5
DNA: TGTGCCAGCCCTAGGGCGGGACAGGGGGCGGTGAACACTGAAGCTTTCTTT; CDR3: CASPRAGQGAVNTEAFF; size: -; V: TRBV28; D: TRBD1; J: TRBJ1-1
DNA: TGTGCCAGCAGTCCTACAGGGGGGGACTCCTACGAGCAGTACTTC; CDR3: CASSPTGGDSYEQYF; size: -; V: TRBV14; D: -; J: TRBJ2-7
DNA: TGCGCCAGCAGCTCCGGGGGAGGGTACGAGCAGTACTTC; CDR3: CASSSGGGYEQYF; size: -; V: TRBV5-1; D: TRBD2; J: TRBJ2-7
DNA: TGTGCCAGCAGCTTAGGGACTAGCGGGGCCCCTTTCACAGATACGCAGTATTTT; CDR3: CASSLGTSGAPFTDTQYF; size: -; V: TRBV11-2; D: TRBD2; J: TRBJ2-3
DNA: TGCGCCAGCAGCCATGGAGGAGGCCTAGCGGGGACGAAGGCGGGGGAGCTGTTTTTT; CDR3: CASSHGGGLAGTKAGELFF; size: -; V: TRBV4-1; D: TRBD2; J: TRBJ2-2
DNA: TGTGCCAGCAGTGAAGGAACAGGGCGAATCCAGCCCCAGCATTTT; CDR3: CASSEGTGRIQPQHF; size: once; V: TRBV2; D: -; J: TRBJ1-5
DNA: TGTGCCTGGAGTGGTGCAGGGTGGGGACAGCCCCAGCATTTT; CDR3: CAWSGAGWGQPQHF; size: -; V: TRBV30; D: -; J: TRBJ1-5
DNA: TGTGCCAGCACCTTGGGGACAGATTTTTACGAGCAGTACTTC; CDR3: CASTLGTDFYEQYF; size: -; V: TRBV5-6; D: TRBD1; J: TRBJ2-7
DNA: TGCGCCAGCAGCGACGACAGGGGAGAATATAGCAATCAGCCCCAGCATTTT; CDR3: CASSDDRGEYSNQPQHF; size: -; V: TRBV4-1; D: TRBD1; J: TRBJ1-5
DNA: TGTGCCAGCTCACTCGGGGGGACAGGACTTACAGATACGCAGTATTTT; CDR3: CASSLGGTGLTDTQYF; size: few; V: TRBV18; D: -; J: TRBJ2-3
DNA: TGTGCCAGCAGTCTCTCACCTAGGGGGCCCGAGCAGTACTTC; CDR3: CASSLSPRGPEQYF; size: -; V: TRBV7-2; D: TRBD1; J: TRBJ2-7
DNA: TGTGCCAGCAGCCCCGGAGTCGGGGGGACGAAACAAGAGACCCAGTACTTC; CDR3: CASSPGVGGTKQETQYF; size: -; V: TRBV11-3; D: TRBD2; J: TRBJ2-5
DNA: TGTGCCAGCAGCGCGCTAGCGGTCACAGATACGCAGTATTTT; CDR3: CASSALAVTDTQYF; size: -; V: TRBV5-5; D: TRBD2; J: TRBJ2-3
DNA: TGTGCCATCAGTCAGGACTTTGGGTCACCCCTCCACTTT; CDR3: CAISQDFGSPLHF; size: -; V: TRBV10-3; D: -; J: TRBJ1-6
DNA: TGTGCCAGCCGGGACAGTACTCGCACAGATACGCAGTATTTT; CDR3: CASRDSTRTDTQYF; size: -; V: TRBV6-1; D: TRBD1; J: TRBJ2-3
DNA: TGTGCCAGCAGACTCCGGGACAGTCGAGTCGGGGAGCTGTTTTTT; CDR3: CASRLRDSRVGELFF; size: -; V: TRBV27; D: TRBD1; J: TRBJ2-2
DNA: TGCGCCAGCAGCCCCGATACGCGCATTCAGTACTTC; CDR3: CASSPDTRIQYF; size: -; V: TRBV4-1; D: -; J: TRBJ2-4
DNA: TGTGCCAGCAGCGGGACAGGGGCCACAGATACGCAGTATTTT; CDR3: CASSGTGATDTQYF; size: -; V: TRBV9; D: TRBD1; J: TRBJ2-3
DNA: TGTGCCAGCAGCTTGCGGGGGGGCACCTACTCTGGAAACACCATATATTTT; CDR3: CASSLRGGTYSGNTIYF; size: -; V: TRBV13; D: -; J: TRBJ1-3
DNA: TGTGCCAGTACCCATCCCGGACAGGGAGGCAAAAACATTCAGTACTTC; CDR3: CASTHPGQGGKNIQYF; size: -; V: TRBV19; D: TRBD1; J: TRBJ2-4
DNA: TGTGCCAGCAGCCCCCGCCGGGGTAGGACCGGGGAGCTGTTTTTT; CDR3: CASSPRRGRTGELFF; size: -; V: TRBV7-8; D: -; J: TRBJ2-2